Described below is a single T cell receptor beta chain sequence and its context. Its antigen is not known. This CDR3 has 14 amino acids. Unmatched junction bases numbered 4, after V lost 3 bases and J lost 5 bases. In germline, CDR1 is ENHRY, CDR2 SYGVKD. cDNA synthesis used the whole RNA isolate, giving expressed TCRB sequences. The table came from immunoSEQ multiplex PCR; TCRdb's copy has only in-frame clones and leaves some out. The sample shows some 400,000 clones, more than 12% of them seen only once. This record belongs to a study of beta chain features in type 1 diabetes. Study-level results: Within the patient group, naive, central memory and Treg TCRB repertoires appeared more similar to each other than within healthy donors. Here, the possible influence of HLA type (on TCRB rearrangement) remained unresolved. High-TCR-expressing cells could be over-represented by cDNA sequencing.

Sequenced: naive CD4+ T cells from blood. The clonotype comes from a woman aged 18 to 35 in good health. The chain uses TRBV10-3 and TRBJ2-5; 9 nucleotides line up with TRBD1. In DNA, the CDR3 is TGTGCCATCAGTGAAGGGACAGGGATTGAGACCCAGTACTTC. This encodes CAISEGTGIETQYF.